A selection of T cell receptor beta chains follows, all from one sample in a study of blood T cell repertoires in COVID-19. Using immunoSEQ multiplex PCR, the repertoire was profiled, and TCRdb retains in-frame clones only, with some absent. This sample has about 300,000 clones, with around 88% found just once. Sequencing was carried out using peripheral blood. The receptor source for this set is a woman aged 45-59 years with acute or convalescent COVID-19. CDR3s include the opening cysteine and the closing phenylalanine or tryptophan. Fields, in order: J gene, clone size, D gene, V gene, CDR3 protein, CDR3 DNA. The D gene is left open where the match is weak. Rows may omit the clone size; those that give it use once, few, many or a size class.

>TRBJ1-2|.|TRBD1|TRBV15
CATSRSATGVFGYTF
TGTGCCACCAGCAGATCCGCAACAGGGGTTTTCGGCTACACCTTC
>TRBJ2-3|.|TRBD2|TRBV10-3
CAISGGDTQYF
TGTGCCATCAGCGGGGGGGATACGCAGTATTTT
>TRBJ2-5|.|TRBD2|TRBV7-2
CASSSIAGVLETQYF
TGTGCCAGCAGCTCTATAGCGGGAGTACTAGAGACCCAGTACTTC
>TRBJ2-7|.|.|TRBV21-1
CASSNSGLADTYEQYF
TGTGCCAGCAGCAACTCGGGACTAGCTGATACCTACGAGCAGTACTTC
>TRBJ1-2|.|.|TRBV24-1
CATSDPQDYGYTF
TGTGCCACCAGTGACCCACAGGACTATGGCTACACCTTC
>TRBJ2-2|.|TRBD2|TRBV4-1
CASSQGGLAGNTGELFF
TGCGCCAGCAGCCAAGGGGGCCTAGCGGGAAACACCGGGGAGCTGTTTTTT
>TRBJ1-3|.|TRBD1|TRBV5-6
CASSLGTVLFSGNTIYF
TGTGCCAGCAGCTTAGGGACAGTCCTATTTTCTGGAAACACCATATATTTT
>TRBJ2-7|.|.|TRBV28
CASSLAAGPTSDEQYF
TGTGCCAGCAGTTTAGCGGCGGGGCCCACGTCGGACGAGCAGTACTTC
>TRBJ2-7|.|.|TRBV29-1
CSVGDSASYEQYF
TGCAGCGTTGGGGACTCCGCTTCCTACGAGCAGTACTTC
>TRBJ1-1|.|TRBD1|TRBV5-4
CASSFGTGSDTEAFF
TGTGCCAGCAGCTTTGGGACAGGGTCGGACACTGAAGCTTTCTTT
>TRBJ2-1|.|.|TRBV7-7
CASSLGQDNEQFF
TGTGCCAGCAGCTTAGGGCAGGACAATGAGCAGTTCTTC
>TRBJ1-1|.|.|TRBV6-1
CASSEQILAQGAEAFF
TGTGCCAGCAGTGAACAGATTCTTGCACAGGGAGCTGAAGCTTTCTTT
>TRBJ1-4|.|.|TRBV29-1
CSAWAFNEKLFF
TGCAGCGCCTGGGCCTTTAATGAAAAACTGTTTTTT
>TRBJ1-5|.|.|TRBV2
CASNTDNFNQPQHF
TGTGCCAGCAACACCGACAATTTTAATCAGCCCCAGCATTTT
>TRBJ2-7|.|.|TRBV6-1
CASSDAGRGSYEQYF
TGTGCCAGCAGTGACGCCGGGCGGGGCTCCTACGAGCAGTACTTC
>TRBJ2-7|.|.|TRBV6-5
CASSNGLAGYEQYF
TGTGCCAGCAGCAATGGGCTAGCCGGGTACGAGCAGTACTTC
>TRBJ2-2|few|.|TRBV7-2
CASSPRQLMDGELFF
TGTGCCAGCAGCCCCCGACAGCTGATGGACGGGGAGCTGTTTTTT
>TRBJ1-6|.|TRBD1|TRBV15
CATVSGTGNSPLHF
TGTGCCACCGTAAGTGGGACAGGGAATTCACCCCTCCACTTT
>TRBJ1-6|.|TRBD1|TRBV11-2
CASKYSGTGGSSPLHF
TGTGCCAGCAAGTACTCCGGGACAGGGGGCAGTTCACCCCTCCACTTT
>TRBJ2-2|.|TRBD1|TRBV5-1
CASSRSGTGGVLTGELFF
TGCGCCAGCAGCAGGTCCGGGACAGGGGGCGTTTTAACCGGGGAGCTGTTTTTT
>TRBJ2-7|.|.|TRBV7-2
CASSPSTGAYEQYF
TGTGCCAGCAGCCCGTCGACGGGAGCGTACGAGCAGTACTTC
>TRBJ1-4|.|TRBD1|TRBV10-3
CAISETGGEKLFF
TGTGCCATCAGTGAGACAGGGGGTGAAAAACTGTTTTTT
>TRBJ1-5|.|.|TRBV19
CASKERFNQPQHF
TGTGCCAGTAAAGAACGGTTTAATCAGCCCCAGCATTTT
>TRBJ2-7|.|.|TRBV6-5
CASSLLGLQYF
TGTGCCAGCAGTCTCCTGGGCTTGCAGTACTTC
>TRBJ2-7|.|.|TRBV10-3
CAISDRGGDYEQYF
TGTGCCATCAGTGATCGGGGCGGGGACTACGAGCAGTACTTC
>TRBJ2-7|.|TRBD2|TRBV6-5
CASSHGLAGDEQYF
TGTGCCAGCAGTCACGGACTAGCGGGAGACGAGCAGTACTTC
>TRBJ2-1|.|TRBD1|TRBV11-2
CASSTRQGWGPNEQFF
TGTGCCAGCAGCACCCGACAGGGTTGGGGGCCCAATGAGCAGTTCTTC
>TRBJ2-4|.|.|TRBV28
CASSFGGAKNIQYF
TGTGCCAGCAGTTTTGGCGGAGCCAAAAACATTCAGTACTTC
>TRBJ1-1|.|.|TRBV24-1
CATSDPTAKVAFF
TGTGCCACCAGTGACCCGACTGCCAAAGTGGCTTTCTTT
>TRBJ2-7|few|TRBD2|TRBV6-6
CASKKREFSIYEQYF
TGTGCCAGCAAAAAGCGGGAGTTCTCGATATACGAGCAGTACTTC
>TRBJ1-4|.|.|TRBV7-2
CASSLVQGPGKLFF
TGTGCCAGCAGCTTAGTACAGGGACCTGGAAAACTGTTTTTT
>TRBJ2-7|.|TRBD1|TRBV30
CAWSSPGGAYEQYF
TGTGCCTGGAGTTCACCAGGGGGAGCCTACGAGCAGTACTTC
>TRBJ2-5|.|TRBD1|TRBV7-9
CASSPGTGGSGETQYF
TGTGCCAGCAGCCCTGGGACAGGTGGTTCTGGAGAGACCCAGTACTTC
>TRBJ1-2|.|.|TRBV2
CASSEGTANYGYTF
TGTGCCAGCAGTGAAGGGACAGCTAACTATGGCTACACCTTC
>TRBJ1-6|.|.|TRBV7-2
CASSPRQNNSPLHF
TGTGCCAGCAGCCCCAGACAGAATAATTCACCCCTCCACTTT
>TRBJ2-4|.|.|TRBV6-5
CASNSGVAKNIQYF
TGTGCCAGCAATTCCGGGGTAGCCAAAAACATTCAGTACTTC
>TRBJ2-7|.|TRBD1|TRBV7-3
CASSQGQWGYEQYF
TGTGCCAGCAGCCAGGGACAGTGGGGCTACGAGCAGTACTTC
>TRBJ2-1|few|TRBD2|TRBV30
CAWTRPGGSYNEQFF
TGTGCCTGGACGAGGCCGGGAGGGTCCTACAATGAGCAGTTCTTC
>TRBJ2-1|.|TRBD2|TRBV6-2/TRBV6-3
CASSYLAGGPSSYNEQFF
TGTGCCAGCAGTTACCTAGCGGGAGGGCCGAGCTCCTACAATGAGCAGTTCTTC
>TRBJ1-2|.|.|TRBV7-2
CASSLWQGGGYTF
TGTGCCAGCAGCTTATGGCAGGGTGGTGGCTACACCTTC
>TRBJ2-7|.|TRBD1|TRBV6-2/TRBV6-3
CASSDGQASSYEQYF
TGTGCCAGCAGTGATGGACAGGCAAGCTCCTACGAGCAGTACTTC
>TRBJ1-1|.|.|TRBV5-4
CASSLAASGGTEAFF
TGTGCCAGCAGCTTGGCGGCGAGCGGGGGCACTGAAGCTTTCTTT
>TRBJ1-5|.|.|TRBV27
CASSALTGKRQPQHF
TGTGCCAGCAGCGCCCTAACGGGGAAGCGGCAGCCCCAGCATTTT
>TRBJ2-3|.|.|TRBV19
CASKIGQSGTDTQYF
TGTGCAAGTAAGATAGGGCAGTCGGGAACAGATACGCAGTATTTT
>TRBJ1-5|.|TRBD1|TRBV10-3
CAIRQGADQPQHF
TGTGCCATCAGACAGGGGGCTGATCAGCCCCAGCATTTT
>TRBJ2-1|once|TRBD2|TRBV7-2
CASSVGLDATYNEQFF
TGTGCCAGCAGCGTGGGACTAGACGCAACCTACAATGAGCAGTTCTTC
>TRBJ1-4|.|.|TRBV7-9
CASRDTVNEKLFF
TGTGCCAGCCGGGACACCGTCAATGAAAAACTGTTTTTT
>TRBJ1-4|.|TRBD1|TRBV28
CASSLGRQGYYNEKLFF
TGTGCCAGCAGTTTAGGACGACAGGGGTATTATAATGAAAAACTGTTTTTT
>TRBJ2-1|.|.|TRBV27
CASSLLPRTEYNEQFF
TGTGCCAGCAGTTTACTCCCACGAACAGAATACAATGAGCAGTTCTTC
>TRBJ2-5|.|.|TRBV21-1
CASSIKLSQGRWTSGIETQYF
TGTGCCAGCAGCATAAAATTGAGTCAGGGGCGGTGGACTAGCGGGATCGAGACCCAGTACTTC
>TRBJ2-2|.|TRBD2|TRBV14
CASSQVPGRGTGELFF
TGTGCCAGCAGCCAAGTCCCCGGGAGGGGCACCGGGGAGCTGTTTTTT